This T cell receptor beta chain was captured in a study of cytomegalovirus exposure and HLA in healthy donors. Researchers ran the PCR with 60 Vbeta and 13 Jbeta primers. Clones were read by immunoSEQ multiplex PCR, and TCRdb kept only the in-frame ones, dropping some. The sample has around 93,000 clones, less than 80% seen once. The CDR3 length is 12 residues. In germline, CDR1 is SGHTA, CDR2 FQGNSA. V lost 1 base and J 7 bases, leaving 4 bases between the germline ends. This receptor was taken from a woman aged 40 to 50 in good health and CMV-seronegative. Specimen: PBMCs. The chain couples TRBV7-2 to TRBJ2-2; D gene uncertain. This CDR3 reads CASSLGVGELFF. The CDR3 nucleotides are TGTGCCAGCAGCTTAGGAGTCGGGGAGCTGTTTTTT.